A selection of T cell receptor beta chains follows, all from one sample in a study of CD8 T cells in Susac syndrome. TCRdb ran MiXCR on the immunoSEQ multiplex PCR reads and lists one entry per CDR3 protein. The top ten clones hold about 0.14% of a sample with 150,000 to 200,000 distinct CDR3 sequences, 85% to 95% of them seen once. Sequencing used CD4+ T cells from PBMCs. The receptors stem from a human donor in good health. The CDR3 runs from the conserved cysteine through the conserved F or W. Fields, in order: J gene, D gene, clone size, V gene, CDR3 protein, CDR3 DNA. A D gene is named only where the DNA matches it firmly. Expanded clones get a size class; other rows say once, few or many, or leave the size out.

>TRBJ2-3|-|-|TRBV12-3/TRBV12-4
CASSPGHSTDTQYF
TGTGCCAGCAGCCCGGGACATAGCACAGATACGCAGTATTTT
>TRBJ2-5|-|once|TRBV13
CASRHGGFQETQYF
TGTGCCAGCAGACACGGGGGATTCCAAGAGACCCAGTACTTC
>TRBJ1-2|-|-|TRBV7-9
CASSSFGGGYGYTF
TGTGCCAGCAGCTCGTTCGGGGGGGGCTATGGCTACACCTTC
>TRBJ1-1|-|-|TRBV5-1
CASSLLGQIGPEAFF
TGCGCCAGCAGCTTGTTGGGACAAATTGGGCCTGAAGCTTTCTTT
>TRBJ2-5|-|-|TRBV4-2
CASSVGQPQETQYF
TGTGCCAGCAGCGTTGGACAGCCTCAAGAGACCCAGTACTTC
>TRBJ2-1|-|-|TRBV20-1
CSARFPGVNEQFF
TGCAGTGCTAGGTTCCCCGGCGTCAATGAGCAGTTCTTC
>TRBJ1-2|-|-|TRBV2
CATGDRYGYTF
TGTGCCACGGGGGACCGATATGGCTACACCTTC
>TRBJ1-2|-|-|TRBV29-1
CSVEGDTNYGYTF
TGCAGCGTTGAAGGAGACACAAACTATGGCTACACCTTC
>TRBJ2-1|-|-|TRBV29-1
CSTQTSNEQFF
TGCAGCACCCAAACTTCCAATGAGCAGTTCTTC
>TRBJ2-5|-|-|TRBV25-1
CASSDAGAVETQYF
TGTGCCAGCAGTGATGCGGGGGCGGTGGAGACCCAGTACTTC
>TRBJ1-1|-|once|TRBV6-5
CASRVPPATEAFF
TGTGCCAGCAGGGTCCCCCCGGCCACTGAAGCTTTCTTT
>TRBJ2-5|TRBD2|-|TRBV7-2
CASSPGLAKETQYF
TGTGCCAGCAGCCCCGGACTAGCGAAAGAGACCCAGTACTTC
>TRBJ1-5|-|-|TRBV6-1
CASTVTGTSNQPQHF
TGTGCCAGCACCGTGACTGGTACGAGCAATCAGCCCCAGCATTTT